The rows below give T cell receptor beta chains drawn from one sample of a study of CD8 T cells in ankylosing spondylitis. TCRdb used MiXCR to reprocess the 5' RACE reads, holding one entry per CDR3 protein. The data show about 540,000 distinct CDR3 sequences, roughly 13% seen once. Sequencing was carried out using blood, either unsorted or a sorted T cell fraction (not recorded which). The receptors shown here come from a male donor with ankylosing spondylitis. CDR3s include the opening cysteine and the closing phenylalanine or tryptophan. D genes are given only for firm matches. Clone size, where shown, is once, few, many, or a class for clones that have expanded.

size	V	J	D	CDR3	DNA
-	TRBV5-8	TRBJ2-3	TRBD2	CASSPGTSRGADTQYF	TGTGCCAGCTCCCCGGGGACTAGCCGAGGGGCGGATACGCAGTATTTT
-	TRBV7-7	TRBJ2-6	-	CASSLGPGTLSGANVLTF	TGTGCCAGCAGCTTAGGACCCGGGACCCTCTCTGGGGCCAACGTCCTGACTTTC
few	TRBV20-1	TRBJ2-4	-	CSARVPGSSRGNIQYF	TGCAGTGCTAGAGTTCCGGGTTCGTCTCGAGGGAACATTCAGTACTTC
few	TRBV20-1	TRBJ2-1	-	CSASSGAWGNEQFF	TGCAGTGCTAGTTCAGGAGCGTGGGGGAATGAGCAGTTCTTC
-	TRBV20-1	TRBJ2-1	-	CSAPRDFAYNEQFF	TGCAGTGCCCCCCGGGACTTCGCCTACAATGAGCAGTTCTTC
-	TRBV7-9	TRBJ1-1	TRBD1	CASSPGTAYTEAFF	TGTGCCAGCAGCCCTGGGACAGCTTACACTGAAGCTTTCTTT
few	TRBV2	TRBJ2-1	-	CASSTGLGLNEQFF	TGTGCCAGCAGTACGGGATTGGGGTTAAATGAGCAGTTCTTC
few	TRBV7-2	TRBJ2-1	-	CASSLGVNYNEQFF	TGTGCCAGCAGCTTAGGTGTTAACTACAATGAGCAGTTCTTC
few	TRBV5-1	TRBJ1-4	-	CASSWQTTNEKLFF	TGCGCCAGCAGCTGGCAGACAACTAATGAAAAACTGTTTTTT
-	TRBV20-1	TRBJ2-1	TRBD2	CSARRPKREGPYNEQFF	TGCAGTGCTAGAAGGCCGAAGCGGGAGGGCCCCTACAATGAGCAGTTCTTC
few	TRBV20-1	TRBJ2-2	TRBD2	CSATSWLAGVNTGELFF	TGCAGTGCTACCTCCTGGCTAGCGGGAGTTAACACCGGGGAGCTGTTTTTT
-	TRBV7-9	TRBJ2-7	-	CASSASRYEQYF	TGTGCCAGCAGCGCATCCCGATACGAGCAGTACTTC
-	TRBV3-1	TRBJ1-4	-	CASSQGPEKLFF	TGTGCCAGCAGCCAAGGCCCGGAGAAACTGTTTTTT
-	TRBV20-1	TRBJ2-1	TRBD2	CLGRTSGRGLGNEQFF	TGCCTCGGGCGGACTAGCGGGAGGGGATTGGGGAATGAGCAGTTCTTC
few	TRBV29-1	TRBJ2-7	TRBD2	CSVTGTTDYEQYF	TGCAGCGTTACCGGGACTACCGACTACGAGCAGTACTTC
many	TRBV25-1	TRBJ1-1	-	CASREMNTEAFF	TGTGCCAGCAGGGAGATGAACACTGAAGCTTTCTTT
-	TRBV28	TRBJ2-4	-	CASSNTKNIQYF	TGTGCCAGCAGCAATACCAAAAACATTCAGTACTTC
-	TRBV30	TRBJ2-1	-	CAWSVLTGSYNEQFF	TGTGCCTGGAGTGTTCTGACAGGCTCCTACAATGAGCAGTTCTTC
few	TRBV11-2	TRBJ1-6	TRBD1	CASSLDPAGGSYNSPLHF	TGTGCCAGCAGCTTAGATCCGGCAGGGGGGTCCTATAATTCACCCCTCCACTTT
-	TRBV30	TRBJ1-2	-	CAWIDKAANYGYTF	TGTGCCTGGATCGACAAGGCGGCCAACTATGGCTACACCTTC
-	TRBV4-1	TRBJ1-5	TRBD1	CASSPGTGYLSNQPQHF	TGCGCCAGCAGTCCCGGGACAGGTTACCTTAGCAATCAGCCCCAGCATTTT
-	TRBV24-1	TRBJ2-1	-	CANSDLGRGGEQFF	TGTGCCAACAGTGATTTGGGACGGGGTGGGGAGCAGTTCTTC
few	TRBV7-9	TRBJ2-1	-	CAGHRADEQFF	TGTGCCGGACACAGGGCGGATGAGCAGTTCTTC
few	TRBV29-1	TRBJ2-7	-	CSVRGRGENEQYF	TGCAGCGTAAGAGGCAGGGGAGAAAACGAGCAGTACTTC
many	TRBV7-6	TRBJ1-1	-	CASSPFTHEAFF	TGTGCCAGCAGTCCTTTCACGCATGAAGCTTTCTTT
-	TRBV12-3/TRBV12-4	TRBJ1-5	TRBD1	CASSRDSHSNQPQHF	TGTGCCAGCAGCCGGGACAGCCATAGCAATCAGCCCCAGCATTTT
-	TRBV10-3	TRBJ2-2	TRBD2	CAKDGQWTGGPVTGELFF	TGTGCCAAGGACGGTCAGTGGACGGGAGGGCCGGTCACCGGGGAGCTGTTTTTT
-	TRBV9	TRBJ1-4	-	CASSATSWLGEKLFF	TGTGCCAGCAGCGCAACTTCCTGGTTAGGCGAAAAACTGTTTTTT
few	TRBV5-1	TRBJ1-1	TRBD1	CASSQDRPNTEAFF	TGCGCCAGCAGCCAGGACAGGCCGAACACTGAAGCTTTCTTT
-	TRBV9	TRBJ2-6	-	CASSVAGSGANVLTF	TGTGCCAGCAGCGTAGCAGGGTCTGGGGCCAACGTCCTGACTTTC
few	TRBV7-9	TRBJ1-2	TRBD1	CASRRQGAHYGYTF	TGTGCCAGCAGGAGACAGGGGGCCCACTATGGCTACACCTTC
few	TRBV2	TRBJ2-5	-	CASRGERETQYF	TGTGCCAGCCGAGGGGAGCGGGAGACCCAGTACTTC
many	TRBV7-2	TRBJ1-2	-	CASSLDSPYGYTF	TGTGCCAGCAGCCTGGACAGTCCCTATGGCTACACCTTC
-	TRBV15	TRBJ1-2	-	CATSRSIGGYGYTF	TGTGCCACCAGCCGAAGTATTGGAGGCTATGGCTACACCTTC
few	TRBV4-2	TRBJ2-3	-	CASSQDWQNADTQYF	TGTGCCAGCAGCCAAGATTGGCAGAACGCAGATACGCAGTATTTT
-	TRBV7-2	TRBJ2-1	TRBD1	CASSPRQGPYNEQFF	TGTGCCAGCAGCCCTAGACAGGGGCCATACAATGAGCAGTTCTTC
many	TRBV27	TRBJ2-1	-	CASSPDLHNEQFF	TGTGCCAGCAGTCCTGACTTACACAATGAGCAGTTCTTC
-	TRBV5-1	TRBJ2-1	-	CASSPTTQRAYNEQFF	TGCGCCAGCAGCCCGACTACTCAGCGGGCCTACAATGAGCAGTTCTTC
-	TRBV7-2	TRBJ2-1	TRBD1	CASSLGQVVGEQFF	TGTGCCAGCAGCTTGGGACAGGTAGTAGGTGAGCAGTTCTTC
-	TRBV15	TRBJ1-6	-	CATSSYVRGGPSSPLHF	TGTGCCACCAGCAGTTACGTCCGGGGTGGCCCTAGTTCACCCCTCCACTTT
-	TRBV20-1	TRBJ2-5	TRBD2	CSAKPLAGVETQYF	TGCAGTGCTAAACCACTAGCGGGAGTAGAGACCCAGTACTTC
many	TRBV12-3/TRBV12-4	TRBJ2-3	-	CASSPRNTDTQYF	TGTGCCAGCAGTCCCAGAAACACAGATACGCAGTATTTT
few	TRBV7-9	TRBJ2-1	-	CASLSYNEQFF	TGTGCCAGTTTGTCCTACAATGAGCAGTTCTTC
many	TRBV7-8	TRBJ2-1	-	CASRLLDSSYNEQFF	TGTGCCAGCAGACTTTTGGACTCATCCTACAATGAGCAGTTCTTC
-	TRBV6-1	TRBJ2-3	-	CASSEVQVSDTQYF	TGTGCCAGCAGTGAAGTCCAAGTTTCTGATACGCAGTATTTT
-	TRBV7-9	TRBJ1-2	-	CASSLAARGAHGYTF	TGTGCCAGCAGCTTAGCGGCCCGGGGGGCCCATGGCTACACCTTC
many	TRBV7-2	TRBJ2-1	-	CASSLGLPSYNEQFF	TGTGCCAGCAGCTTAGGTCTCCCCTCCTACAATGAGCAGTTCTTC
few	TRBV7-9	TRBJ2-1	-	CASSPRGARDSYNEQFF	TGTGCCAGCAGCCCCCGAGGCGCCCGGGACTCCTACAATGAGCAGTTCTTC
many	TRBV4-2	TRBJ2-1	TRBD2	CASSQMTSGGSDEQFF	TGTGCCAGCAGCCAAATGACTAGCGGGGGGTCGGATGAGCAGTTCTTC
few	TRBV7-9	TRBJ2-1	-	CASSLLSTEQFF	TGTGCCAGCAGCTTATTGTCTACTGAGCAGTTCTTC
few	TRBV20-1	TRBJ2-5	-	CSARDPLQETQYF	TGCAGTGCTAGAGATCCGCTCCAAGAGACCCAGTACTTC
few	TRBV5-6	TRBJ2-2	-	CASSSFDGRATGELFF	TGTGCCAGCAGCTCTTTCGACGGAAGGGCCACCGGGGAGCTGTTTTTT
many	TRBV5-1	TRBJ2-7	TRBD2	CASSPTGGRSYEQYF	TGCGCCAGCAGCCCAACGGGCGGGAGATCCTACGAGCAGTACTTC
few	TRBV13	TRBJ2-7	TRBD2	CASSSRLAGIFEQYF	TGTGCCAGCAGCTCCCGACTAGCGGGGATTTTCGAGCAGTACTTC
-	TRBV7-9	TRBJ1-4	-	CASSPPPPGADEKLFF	TGTGCCAGCAGCCCGCCCCCCCCAGGGGCGGATGAAAAACTGTTTTTT
-	TRBV3-1	TRBJ1-1	TRBD1	CASSQATGGTEAFF	TGTGCCAGCAGCCAAGCGACAGGGGGAACTGAAGCTTTCTTT
-	TRBV18	TRBJ2-1	TRBD2	CASSPISGRRYNEQFF	TGTGCCAGCTCACCTATTAGCGGGAGGCGGTACAATGAGCAGTTCTTC